The entry that follows covers one TCR beta chain sequence. V lost 0 bases and J 6 bases, leaving 6 bases between the germline ends. This CDR3 is 13 amino acids long. The germline gives CDR1 LGHNA, CDR2 YSLEER. In the authors' methods: Cell counts per sample came from amplifying reference gene primers. TCRdb's copy holds only in-frame clones and misses some; the assay was immunoSEQ multiplex PCR. V and J calls and clone size are as listed in that table; D and trimming were resolved from the DNA. Of 150,000 to 200,000 clones listed, roughly three quarters are singletons. This record comes from a study of blood T cell repertoires in COVID-19. Overall study: The origin of the acute and convalescent COVID-19 samples was the United States, Italy and Spain. From T cells, B-cell-depleted T cells, or PBMCs came the material, which was cDNA or gDNA.

The sequencing input was peripheral blood. The V gene is TRBV4-3, the J gene TRBJ2-1; no definite D call. The clonotype comes from a man aged 60 to 69 with active or convalescent COVID-19. The DNA for the CDR3 is TGCGCCAGCAGCCAAGATCGTTTCAATGAGCAGTTCTTC. Its translation: CASSQDRFNEQFF.